Listed below are T cell receptor beta chains from one sample, sequenced in a study of identical twins. From the 5' RACE reads, TCRdb called clonotypes with MiXCR, one entry per CDR3 protein. The table records over 250,000 distinct CDR3 sequences, roughly 10% of them present only once. This sample was also put to use in a study of yellow fever vaccine responses in identical twins.

The sample comprised CD8+ T cells sorted from blood. The source of these receptors is a woman aged 18 to 35 in good health. Each CDR3 is given with its conserved first and last residue. Fields, in order: CDR3 DNA, CDR3 protein, D gene, J gene, clone size, V gene. A D gene is named only where the DNA matches it firmly. For some rows the clone size is stated as once, few or many, or as a class when expanded; others skip it.

TGTGCCAGCAGCGGCGGGACTGCGCCTACAGATACGCAGTATTTT,CASSGGTAPTDTQYF,NA,TRBJ2-3,once,TRBV6-1
TGTGCCAGCCTTTTCGAGGGCTACACCTTC,CASLFEGYTF,NA,TRBJ1-2,few,TRBV2
TGTGCCAGCAGTGAGCTTTCACCTGCAGGGACCCAGTACTTC,CASSELSPAGTQYF,NA,TRBJ2-5,few,TRBV2
TGTGCCAGCAGCGTAGGGGTAGATGGGAATGAGCAGTTCTTC,CASSVGVDGNEQFF,NA,TRBJ2-1,few,TRBV9
TGCGCCAGCAGCCAAGAACAGGGCTCCTACAATGAGCAGTTCTTC,CASSQEQGSYNEQFF,NA,TRBJ2-1,many,TRBV4-1
TGTGCCAGCAGCCCCCTGACTGGTTTGAATGAGCAGTTCTTC,CASSPLTGLNEQFF,NA,TRBJ2-1,few,TRBV9
TGCGCCAGCAGTGACGGGACCTACAATGAGCAGTTCTTC,CASSDGTYNEQFF,NA,TRBJ2-1,NA,TRBV4-3
TGTGCCAGCAGTGCCTCCGGGGCTAGCGGCCCCTCGGGGACCCAGTACTTC,CASSASGASGPSGTQYF,TRBD2,TRBJ2-5,NA,TRBV6-2/TRBV6-3
TGTGCCAGCAGTGAATACGGGACTAGCGGTTCCTACGAGCAGTACTTC,CASSEYGTSGSYEQYF,TRBD2,TRBJ2-7,many,TRBV25-1
TGTGCCAGTACGGGTTATAATTCACCCCTCCACTTT,CASTGYNSPLHF,NA,TRBJ1-6,many,TRBV12-3/TRBV12-4
TGTGCCAGCAGCCAACTAGCGGAAGACGAGCAGTACTTC,CASSQLAEDEQYF,TRBD2,TRBJ2-7,many,TRBV3-1
TGTGCCAGCAGCCCGACTGCGACAGGGACCTTCTATGGCTACACCTTC,CASSPTATGTFYGYTF,TRBD1,TRBJ1-2,NA,TRBV3-1
TGTGCCAGCAGTTACTACAGCGCGGAAGAGACCCAGTACTTC,CASSYYSAEETQYF,NA,TRBJ2-5,NA,TRBV6-5
TGTGCCAGCAGCCTCTCCGGGAGCGGGGGGTCCTACGAGCAGTACTTC,CASSLSGSGGSYEQYF,TRBD2,TRBJ2-7,few,TRBV6-1
TGTGCCAGCAGCCGTGGACTAGCGGGCACAGATACGCAGTATTTT,CASSRGLAGTDTQYF,TRBD2,TRBJ2-3,few,TRBV7-9
TGTGCCAGCAGCTACCCCCCAGGACAGGACACAGATACGCAGTATTTT,CASSYPPGQDTDTQYF,TRBD1,TRBJ2-3,few,TRBV7-9
TGCGCCAGCAGCTTGGCGGAGACTACTTACAATGAGCAGTTCTTC,CASSLAETTYNEQFF,NA,TRBJ2-1,many,TRBV5-1
TGTGCCAGCAGCTCAAACAAGATCGAGCAGTACTTC,CASSSNKIEQYF,NA,TRBJ2-7,NA,TRBV4-2
TGCGCCAGCAGCTTCACAGGGGGCTCGAGAGAGCAGTACTTC,CASSFTGGSREQYF,TRBD1,TRBJ2-7,many,TRBV5-1
TGTGCCAGCAGCTTAGCGGTGGTTCGTCTAGCGGGGTTCACCTCCTACAATGAGCAGTTCTTC,CASSLAVVRLAGFTSYNEQFF,TRBD2,TRBJ2-1,NA,TRBV7-2
TGTGCCAGCTCCGACATCCACGGGGAGCTGTTTTTT,CASSDIHGELFF,NA,TRBJ2-2,many,TRBV6-2/TRBV6-3
TGCAGTGCTAGAGATCAGGGGCGCAGCTGGTACAATGAGCAGTTCTTC,CSARDQGRSWYNEQFF,NA,TRBJ2-1,many,TRBV20-1
TGTGCCAGCAGTGAAAGGACTAGCGGCTTGGCTGGTTATTTCTTC,CASSERTSGLAGYFF,TRBD2,TRBJ2-1,few,TRBV2
TGTGCCAGCCTGGACCCCCTTTTGAACAATGAGCAGTTCTTC,CASLDPLLNNEQFF,NA,TRBJ2-1,many,TRBV7-8
TGTGCCAGCAGCACGGGACAGGGGGGACTTCGGGGTACTGAAGCTTTCTTT,CASSTGQGGLRGTEAFF,TRBD1,TRBJ1-1,NA,TRBV7-8
TGTGCCAGCAGCCTACAGGGACTAGCGGGGGTGGACAATGAGCAGTTCTTC,CASSLQGLAGVDNEQFF,TRBD2,TRBJ2-1,many,TRBV7-3
TGTGCCAGCAGTTACGGGTCTGACGTCTACGAGCAGTACTTC,CASSYGSDVYEQYF,NA,TRBJ2-7,many,TRBV6-2/TRBV6-3
TGTGCCAGCAGTTACCAGCAGTACGAGCAGTACTTC,CASSYQQYEQYF,NA,TRBJ2-7,many,TRBV6-2/TRBV6-3
TGCAGTGCTAGAGGGACTAGCGGGATAACCTCCTACGAGCAGTACTTC,CSARGTSGITSYEQYF,TRBD2,TRBJ2-7,few,TRBV20-1
TGTGCCAGCAGCACACTAGCGGGCAATGAGCAGTTCTTC,CASSTLAGNEQFF,TRBD2,TRBJ2-1,many,TRBV27
TGTGCCAGCAGTTTAACCCCCGGACAGAGTGAGCAGTTCTTC,CASSLTPGQSEQFF,NA,TRBJ2-1,many,TRBV12-3/TRBV12-4
TGTGCCAGCAGCTCGGGGGGACAGCAAAACATTCAGTACTTC,CASSSGGQQNIQYF,NA,TRBJ2-4,many,TRBV7-9
TGTGCCAGCAGCGGCGACAGGACCCACTTC,CASSGDRTHF,NA,TRBJ2-7,NA,TRBV9
TGCAGCGTAGACGGGACCGAGGGTGGCTACACCTTC,CSVDGTEGGYTF,NA,TRBJ1-2,NA,TRBV29-1
TGTGCCAGCAGTGAATTAAAGGGGGCGGGCGAGACCCAGTACTTC,CASSELKGAGETQYF,TRBD1,TRBJ2-5,few,TRBV25-1
TGTGCCACCAGTGATTGGGGGACGGCGGGCACCGGGGAGCTGTTTTTT,CATSDWGTAGTGELFF,NA,TRBJ2-2,NA,TRBV24-1
TGTGCCAGCAGAACCATCAACACCGGGGAGCTGTTTTTT,CASRTINTGELFF,NA,TRBJ2-2,many,TRBV6-4
TGCGCCAGCAGCCATGGCCCTAGGAAGAAACTCTTT,CASSHGPRKKLF,NA,TRBJ1-1,NA,TRBV5-1
TGTGCCAGCAGCTTAGCGCCCAGGGGGGACGGGGCTTTCTTT,CASSLAPRGDGAFF,TRBD1,TRBJ1-1,NA,TRBV7-2
TGTGCCAGCAGTTCATCCGGAGGGACTAGCGGGAGTCGGGGCAAAAACATTCAGTACTTC,CASSSSGGTSGSRGKNIQYF,TRBD2,TRBJ2-4,NA,TRBV28
TGTGCCAGCAGTGGGATTAGCGGGGGCCTTAGCACAGATACGCAGTATTTT,CASSGISGGLSTDTQYF,TRBD2,TRBJ2-3,few,TRBV2
TGCAGCGCTCCCGGGACGCAATCGGCGGATACGCAGTATTTT,CSAPGTQSADTQYF,NA,TRBJ2-3,many,TRBV29-1
TGTGCCAGCAGCGGGACCGAGGACTCCTACAATGAGCAGTTCTTC,CASSGTEDSYNEQFF,NA,TRBJ2-1,NA,TRBV11-3
TGTGCCAGCATTCTCTCAGGGGGATGGACCTACGAGCAGTACTTC,CASILSGGWTYEQYF,TRBD1,TRBJ2-7,few,TRBV2
TGTGCCAGCAGCGCGACAGGGGTCCTTCATCAGCCCCAGCATTTT,CASSATGVLHQPQHF,TRBD1,TRBJ1-5,many,TRBV6-1
TGTGCCAGCAGCTTAGGGCTAGCGGGAGTCCCAGAGACCCAGTACTTC,CASSLGLAGVPETQYF,TRBD2,TRBJ2-5,few,TRBV11-2
TGTGCCAGCTCATCGACTAGCGCACCGTACGAGCAGTACTTC,CASSSTSAPYEQYF,TRBD2,TRBJ2-7,few,TRBV18
TGTGCCAGCAGTCCGGGGAACGGGGAGCTGTTTTTT,CASSPGNGELFF,NA,TRBJ2-2,many,TRBV12-3/TRBV12-4
TGCAGTGTCAGGGGGCCTAGCGGGAGTCATCAGTCAGATACGCAGTATTTT,CSVRGPSGSHQSDTQYF,TRBD2,TRBJ2-3,many,TRBV20-1
TGCGCCAGCAGCCAAGATCGAGGGACAGCCGCCTACGAGCAGTACTTC,CASSQDRGTAAYEQYF,TRBD1,TRBJ2-7,many,TRBV4-3
TGTGCCAGCACTCCCGGGACCTACACCGGGGAGCTGTTTTTT,CASTPGTYTGELFF,NA,TRBJ2-2,few,TRBV12-3/TRBV12-4
TGTGCCAGCAGATACCGGGACAGTTCCCTTTTTAATGAGCAGTTCTTC,CASRYRDSSLFNEQFF,TRBD1,TRBJ2-1,few,TRBV7-2
TGTGCCATCAGTGAGTCGTCAGGGATTAGGGTCTACGAGCAGTACTTC,CAISESSGIRVYEQYF,NA,TRBJ2-7,many,TRBV10-3
TGTGCCAGCAGCCAGGGACAGGGGTCTAGAGATGAGCAGTTCTTC,CASSQGQGSRDEQFF,TRBD1,TRBJ2-1,few,TRBV7-9
TGCAGCGTTCTGACTAGCGGGGGGGGCAATGAGCAGTTCTTC,CSVLTSGGGNEQFF,TRBD2,TRBJ2-1,NA,TRBV29-1
TGTGCCAGCAGCCAAAGTTGGGGGCCCGGTGAGCAGTTCTTC,CASSQSWGPGEQFF,NA,TRBJ2-1,few,TRBV7-3
TGTGCCAGCAGAAGACAGGGGTACGAGCAGTACTTC,CASRRQGYEQYF,TRBD1,TRBJ2-7,many,TRBV13
TGTGCCAGCAGTTCACCTAGGGGACTAGATACCTACGAGCAGTACTTC,CASSSPRGLDTYEQYF,TRBD2,TRBJ2-7,many,TRBV12-3/TRBV12-4
TGTGCCAGCAGCCAAGATCCGGAGGACCCAAACTATGGCTACACCTTC,CASSQDPEDPNYGYTF,NA,TRBJ1-2,many,TRBV4-2
TGTGCCATCAGCCCGACAGGGGATAACGCCGGGGAGCTGTTTTTT,CAISPTGDNAGELFF,TRBD1,TRBJ2-2,NA,TRBV10-3